This TCR beta chain appears in the sequencing data of a study of T-cell memory formation after mild COVID-19. Germline CDR1 SEHNR, CDR2 FQNEAQ (reference sequence). The CDR3 has 16 amino acids. J was trimmed by 3 bases and V by 4 bases; bases with no gene match: 9. TCRdb reprocessed the 5' RACE reads with MiXCR, giving one entry per CDR3 protein. The top ten clones hold approximately 21% of a sample with about 350,000 distinct CDR3 sequences, roughly an eighth of them seen once. This receptor was taken from a man between 18 and 35 years old who had mild COVID-19 (a few samples of this study predate the infection). Cell type and time point are not known. The V and J genes are TRBV7-9 and TRBJ1-3; TRBD1 matches 7 bases. Sequencing input: PBMCs or a T cell subset sorted from them (not recorded which). CDR3 sequence: CASSSIVGTDGNTIYF. The CDR3, as DNA: TGTGCCAGCAGCTCCATTGTGGGGACAGATGGAAACACCATATATTTT.